This T cell receptor beta chain comes out of a study of regulatory T cells in long-lasting Graves disease. Time point here: newly diagnosed GD, antithyroid drugs for less than 3 months. From PBMCs, RNA was extracted and then used to make the TCR library. V was shortened by 10 bases and J by 2 bases, with 15 bases between the two germline ends. Per germline, CDR1 ENHRY and CDR2 SYGVKD. This CDR3 has 14 amino acids. Construction of TCR beta libraries relied on iRepertoire HTBI primers and on Arm-PCR targeting CDR3 regions. TCRdb re-analysed the multiplex PCR reads in MiXCR, keeping a single row per CDR3 protein. This sample has hundreds of thousands of distinct CDR3 sequences, with over 15% found just once. Separately, the same data were catalogued under a study of T cells in Graves' hyperthyroidism and ophthalmopathy.

This TCR derives from a man aged 35-49 years with Graves disease. The sample consisted of peripheral blood mononuclear cells (PBMCs), taken at new diagnosis, from a patient treated with antithyroid drugs. This chain uses TRBV10-3 with TRBJ1-5, with a weak D call TRBD1 (6 bases). Here the CDR3 DNA reads TGTGCCACACAAAGGGGGGAAGGCAATCAGCCCCAGCATTTT. The encoded protein is CATQRGEGNQPQHF.